These T cell receptor beta chains were read from a single sample in a study of lymphopenia after photon versus proton radiotherapy. The repertoire was sequenced with immunoSEQ multiplex PCR; TCRdb's copy has only in-frame clones and lacks some. Of over 35,000 clones listed, about four fifths are singletons. The sample consisted of peripheral blood, taken from a patient treated with proton-based radiotherapy. These receptors came from a woman between 70 and 85 years old with pancreatic cancer. The CDR3 runs from the conserved cysteine through the conserved F or W. A D gene is named only where the DNA matches it firmly. Part of the rows lack a size; the others show once, few, many or a class for expanded clones.

CDR3aa,CDR3nt,abundance,j_gene,v_gene,d_gene
CASSLSGSSYNSPLHF,TGTGCCAGCAGTTTATCCGGGAGCTCCTATAATTCACCCCTCCACTTT,.,TRBJ1-6,TRBV28,.
CASSRDSGANVLTF,TGTGCCAGCAGTCGAGACTCTGGGGCCAACGTCCTGACTTTC,.,TRBJ2-6,TRBV6-5,.
CASRLGSGAAGDSYEQYF,TGTGCAAGTCGCTTAGGATCCGGCGCGGCAGGTGACTCCTACGAGCAGTACTTC,.,TRBJ2-7,TRBV12-2,.
CAWRNSLTTYEQYF,TGTGCCTGGAGGAATAGTCTCACCACCTACGAGCAGTACTTC,.,TRBJ2-7,TRBV30,.
CASGEREDKNIQYF,TGTGCCAGCGGAGAGCGGGAGGACAAAAACATTCAGTACTTC,.,TRBJ2-4,TRBV27,TRBD2
CASSLALGLAGITGELFF,TGCGCCAGCAGCTTGGCGTTAGGACTAGCGGGAATCACCGGGGAGCTGTTTTTT,once,TRBJ2-2,TRBV5-1,TRBD2
CASSGHDSANEKLFF,TGTGCCAGCAGTGGTCACGACAGCGCGAATGAAAAACTGTTTTTT,.,TRBJ1-4,TRBV6-1,.
CASSQGLAGLGYF,TGTGCCAGCAGCCAGGGACTAGCGGGACTAGGGTACTTC,.,TRBJ2-5,TRBV5-4,TRBD2
CASSSQEMGEAKNIQYF,TGTGCCAGCAGCTCCCAAGAGATGGGAGAAGCCAAAAACATTCAGTACTTC,few,TRBJ2-4,TRBV7-9,.
CASSWGGQGPSSYNSPLHF,TGCGCCAGCAGCTGGGGGGGGCAGGGGCCGAGCTCCTATAATTCACCCCTCCACTTT,few,TRBJ1-6,TRBV4-1,.
CASSAGTTNTGELFF,TGTGCCAGTAGTGCGGGGACGACGAACACCGGGGAGCTGTTTTTT,few,TRBJ2-2,TRBV19,.
CASSPYNFDNEQFF,TGTGCCAGCTCACCATATAACTTCGACAATGAGCAGTTCTTC,once,TRBJ2-1,TRBV18,.
CASSLRGGNSPLHF,TGTGCCAGCAGCTTAAGGGGTGGAAATTCACCCCTCCACTTT,.,TRBJ1-6,TRBV7-6,.
CASRTGTANYNEQFF,TGTGCCAGCAGAACCGGGACAGCTAATTACAATGAGCAGTTCTTC,few,TRBJ2-1,TRBV7-2,TRBD1
CASSGEGETQYF,TGTGCCAGCAGCGGCGAAGGAGAGACCCAGTACTTC,.,TRBJ2-5,TRBV9,.
CASSERSTSGRIETQYF,TGCGCCAGCAGTGAGAGATCGACTAGCGGGAGGATAGAGACCCAGTACTTC,.,TRBJ2-5,TRBV10-1,TRBD2
CASSYGQGNQPQHF,TGTGCCAGCAGTTACGGACAGGGAAATCAGCCCCAGCATTTT,.,TRBJ1-5,TRBV6-6,TRBD1
CASSLSGAGETQYF,TGTGCCAGCAGTTTATCGGGGGCGGGTGAGACCCAGTACTTC,.,TRBJ2-5,TRBV28,.
CASSSYYEQYF,TGTGCCAGCAGCTCGTACTACGAGCAGTACTTC,.,TRBJ2-7,TRBV7-2,.
CASSPRTSTGVEPEAFF,TGTGCCAGCTCACCCCGAACTTCAACGGGTGTTGAACCTGAAGCTTTCTTT,once,TRBJ1-1,TRBV18,.
CASSPGGQGYQPQHF,TGTGCCAGCAGCCCAGGCGGACAGGGCTATCAGCCCCAGCATTTT,once,TRBJ1-5,TRBV7-8,TRBD1
CASIEGAAAGFNYGYTF,TGTGCCAGCATTGAAGGGGCGGCCGCCGGTTTTAACTATGGCTACACCTTC,once,TRBJ1-2,TRBV28,.
CAYLSSTAQYF,TGTGCCTACTTATCGTCTACAGCCCAGTACTTC,.,TRBJ2-5,TRBV30,.
CASSTRDRSTYEQYF,TGTGCCAGCAGTACCCGAGACAGGTCCACCTACGAGCAGTACTTC,.,TRBJ2-7,TRBV27,.
CATGGGRETNTGELFF,TGTGCCACCGGAGGGGGTAGAGAAACGAACACCGGGGAGCTGTTTTTT,.,TRBJ2-2,TRBV28,.
CASSKDDYEQYF,TGCGCCAGCAGCAAGGACGACTACGAGCAGTACTTC,.,TRBJ2-7,TRBV5-1,.
CAIGLWETQYF,TGTGCCATCGGACTATGGGAGACCCAGTACTTC,few,TRBJ2-5,TRBV6-1,.
CASSVDGREYTEAFF,TGTGCCAGCAGCGTAGATGGCAGGGAGTACACTGAAGCTTTCTTT,.,TRBJ1-1,TRBV9,.
CASSPGTASSGNTIYF,TGCGCCAGCAGCCCCGGGACAGCATCCTCTGGAAACACCATATATTTT,.,TRBJ1-3,TRBV5-1,TRBD1
CASSSMPYEQYF,TGTGCCAGCAGCTCTATGCCTTACGAGCAGTACTTC,.,TRBJ2-7,TRBV7-3,.
CASSVQVPLAKNIQYF,TGTGCCAGCAGTGTACAGGTACCCCTAGCCAAAAACATTCAGTACTTC,.,TRBJ2-4,TRBV27,.
CASSMSGQDTEAFF,TGTGCCAGTAGTATGTCGGGGCAGGACACTGAAGCTTTCTTT,.,TRBJ1-1,TRBV19,.
CATPNRQGTNGYTF,TGTGCCACCCCGAATCGACAGGGGACGAATGGCTACACCTTC,few,TRBJ1-2,TRBV19,TRBD1